Below, one T cell receptor (beta chain) is given with its context. What it binds is unknown. These data originate in a study of T cell repertoires in cytomegalovirus infection. Study as a whole: Matching HLA type, along with CMV infection, was indicated by public TCR beta signatures.

TCRdb itself ran the reads through MiXCR, one entry per CDR3 protein. The sample contains about a million distinct CDR3 sequences, about a third of which appear only once. Germline trimming cut 0 bases from V and 2 bases from J; bases unmatched to any gene: 5. This CDR3 has 16 residues. CDR1 MGHRA and CDR2 YSYEKL come from the germline V gene. The TCR originated in a human donor in good health (CMV status not recorded). Some clones in this sample may be carry-over from other donors' samples. The sample in question was cultured CD8+ T cells from PBMCs, obtained from culture after CMV antigen stimulation. The chain uses TRBV4-1 and TRBJ2-7, with 9 bases that match TRBD1. The CDR3 sequence: CASSQDPGQGTYEQYF. Here the CDR3 DNA reads TGCGCCAGCAGCCAAGATCCGGGACAGGGTACCTACGAGCAGTACTTC.